This T cell receptor beta chain appears in the sequencing data of a study of glioma-infiltrating T cells. Findings and limits, study-wide: Gliomas, especially low-grade, showed above-expected tissue-blood divergence; non-neoplastic patients showed below.

Amplification of TCR alpha and beta CDR3 regions from RNA used iRepertoire nested multiplex PCR. TCRdb re-analysed the multiplex PCR reads in MiXCR, keeping a single row per CDR3 protein. In the table there are some 40,000 distinct CDR3 sequences, 20% to 25% of which are singletons. A note on this clonotype: The antigen is undetermined.

The junction had 12 bases not matched to a gene; V was cut back by 7 bases and J by 6 bases. The length of the CDR3 is 15 residues. Germline CDR1 is MGHRA and CDR2 is YSYEKL. The chain couples TRBV4-1 to TRBJ1-1, with 9 bases lining up with TRBD1. The sample taken for sequencing was glioma tissue, nonneoplastic brain tissue, or PBMCs (not recorded which). This TCR was recovered from a human donor with low-grade glioma or glioblastoma, undergoing nonglioma brain surgery, or in good health (not recorded which). The CDR3 DNA reads as TGCGCCAGCAAACACCGGGACAGGGTCTTCTCTGAAGCTTTCTTT. Translating gives CASKHRDRVFSEAFF.